This is a list of T cell receptor beta chains from one sample in a study of naive and memory T cell subsets. TCRdb reanalysed the 5' RACE reads using MiXCR and keeps one entry per CDR3 protein. The sample consists of over 45,000 distinct CDR3 sequences, about 7.1% of them appearing once. The receptors stem from a female donor in good health. CDR3s include the opening cysteine and the closing phenylalanine or tryptophan. A D gene is named only where the DNA matches it firmly. Size is omitted from some rows. Given values are once, few, many or a class for expanded clones.

cdr3_aa cdr3_nt j_call v_call d_call clone_size
CASRRIRDRGSFF TGTGCCAGCAGACGAATCCGGGACAGGGGGTCTTTCTTT TRBJ1-1 TRBV12-3/TRBV12-4 TRBD1 few
CASSYSNLGQPQHF TGTGCCAGCAGTTACTCGAATCTCGGTCAGCCCCAGCATTTT TRBJ1-5 TRBV6-2/TRBV6-3 - few
CSASPGTASPLHF TGCAGTGCTAGTCCCGGGACGGCATCACCCCTCCACTTT TRBJ1-6 TRBV20-1 - few
CASSAYNSPLHF TGTGCCAGCAGCGCCTATAATTCACCCCTCCACTTT TRBJ1-6 TRBV6-1 - many
CASSVRQGGTGELFF TGTGCCAGCAGTGTCCGACAGGGAGGCACCGGGGAGCTGTTTTTT TRBJ2-2 TRBV12-3/TRBV12-4 - few
CASSPRAKNIQYF TGTGCCAGTAGTCCGCGAGCCAAAAACATTCAGTACTTC TRBJ2-4 TRBV19 - few
CASSPPGQGYYGYTF TGTGCCAGCAGCCCACCGGGACAGGGGTACTATGGCTACACCTTC TRBJ1-2 TRBV14 TRBD1 many
CASNDQGPMNTEAFF TGCGCCAGCAACGACCAGGGGCCGATGAACACTGAAGCTTTCTTT TRBJ1-1 TRBV5-1 - -
CASTPRGLQETQYF TGTGCCAGCACGCCGCGCGGACTACAAGAGACCCAGTACTTC TRBJ2-5 TRBV6-2/TRBV6-3 - many
CSATWTSGVKQFF TGCAGCGCTACCTGGACTAGCGGGGTAAAGCAGTTCTTC TRBJ2-1 TRBV29-1 TRBD2 many
CASSFRGGETQYF TGTGCCAGCAGTTTCCGGGGAGGGGAGACCCAGTACTTC TRBJ2-5 TRBV28 TRBD2 many
CASSSQGSGELFF TGTGCCAGCAGCTCACAGGGGTCTGGGGAGCTGTTTTTT TRBJ2-2 TRBV7-2 TRBD1 -
CASSLGPPPHETQYF TGTGCCAGCAGCTTGGGTCCTCCCCCTCACGAGACCCAGTACTTC TRBJ2-5 TRBV5-6 - -
CASGRWQANEQFF TGTGCCAGCGGTAGGTGGCAGGCCAATGAGCAGTTCTTC TRBJ2-1 TRBV6-5 - many
CASSQEVGTFMNTEAFF TGCGCCAGCAGCCAAGAGGTCGGAACCTTCATGAACACTGAAGCTTTCTTT TRBJ1-1 TRBV4-1 - -
CASSFNRGGDTF TGTGCCAGCAGCTTCAACCGAGGAGGCGACACCTTC TRBJ1-2 TRBV5-4 - few
CASSPSGGVPDTQYF TGTGCCAGCAGTCCTAGCGGGGGCGTCCCAGATACGCAGTATTTT TRBJ2-3 TRBV12-3/TRBV12-4 TRBD2 -
CASSQGGVDTQYF TGCGCCAGCAGCCAAGGAGGGGTTGATACGCAGTATTTT TRBJ2-3 TRBV4-1 - many
CASSSRTGSQETQYF TGTGCTAGCAGCTCGCGGACGGGTTCCCAAGAGACCCAGTACTTC TRBJ2-5 TRBV7-7 - few
CASSIASSNEQFF TGTGCCAGCAGCATAGCGTCTTCGAATGAGCAGTTCTTC TRBJ2-1 TRBV9 - many
CASSLVLLRSPLHF TGTGCCAGCAGTCTCGTCCTCTTGAGGTCACCCCTCCACTTT TRBJ1-6 TRBV12-3/TRBV12-4 - many
CASSTQGTTDTQYF TGTGCCAGTAGTACGCAGGGTACCACAGATACGCAGTATTTT TRBJ2-3 TRBV19 - many
CASSVRDYQSYEQFF TGTGCCAGCAGTGTCCGGGACTACCAGTCATATGAGCAGTTCTTC TRBJ2-1 TRBV28 TRBD2 -
CASSLVFTSSYEQYF TGCGCCAGCAGCTTGGTGTTCACGAGCTCCTACGAGCAGTACTTC TRBJ2-7 TRBV5-1 - many
CASSSRGRNYGYTF TGTGCCAGCAGCTCCCGGGGGAGGAACTATGGCTACACCTTC TRBJ1-2 TRBV11-2 - -
CASSQEGIGQGVSGANVLTF TGCGCCAGCAGCCAAGAAGGCATAGGACAGGGGGTGTCCGGGGCCAACGTCCTGACTTTC TRBJ2-6 TRBV4-3 TRBD1 few
CASSQYGTSGGADTQYF TGCGCCAGCAGCCAATACGGGACTAGCGGGGGGGCAGATACGCAGTATTTT TRBJ2-3 TRBV4-3 TRBD2 few
CASSYRRRPLFF TGTGCCAGCAGTTACAGGCGACGGCCGCTGTTTTTT TRBJ1-4 TRBV6-2/TRBV6-3 - many
CASSLTGGEKLFF TGCGCCAGCAGCTTGACGGGGGGTGAAAAACTGTTTTTT TRBJ1-4 TRBV5-1 - -
CSARAGRYMSYEQYF TGCAGTGCTAGGGCCGGGCGCTACATGTCCTACGAGCAGTACTTC TRBJ2-7 TRBV20-1 - -
CASIRRQGAIEQYF TGTGCCAGCATAAGGAGGCAGGGGGCGATCGAGCAGTACTTC TRBJ2-7 TRBV2 TRBD1 few
CASSTPGQGNSPLHF TGTGCCAGCAGTACTCCGGGACAGGGAAATTCACCCCTCCACTTT TRBJ1-6 TRBV6-2/TRBV6-3 TRBD1 -
CASTYRVEQPQHF TGTGCCAGCACCTACAGGGTGGAGCAGCCCCAGCATTTT TRBJ1-5 TRBV6-1 - -
CASSQADMGLAGLHTQYF TGCGCCAGCAGCCAAGCCGACATGGGACTAGCGGGGTTGCATACGCAGTATTTT TRBJ2-3 TRBV4-1 TRBD2 -
CASSGRGGENIQYF TGTGCCAGCAGTGGACGGGGCGGGGAAAACATTCAGTACTTC TRBJ2-4 TRBV2 - many
CASSTDPNTGELFF TGCGCCAGCAGCACAGACCCGAACACCGGGGAGCTGTTTTTT TRBJ2-2 TRBV5-1 - -
CASSVRSGSDEQYF TGTGCCAGCAGCGTCAGGTCAGGGTCCGACGAGCAGTACTTC TRBJ2-7 TRBV9 - -
CASRGSGTWGDTQYF TGTGCCAGCAGAGGTTCAGGGACTTGGGGAGATACGCAGTATTTT TRBJ2-3 TRBV2 - few
CAYRGPLNTEAFF TGTGCCTATCGGGGGCCTTTGAACACTGAAGCTTTCTTT TRBJ1-1 TRBV28 - many
CASSYGRGYRTDTQYF TGTGCCAGCAGTTACGGGCGGGGGTACCGCACAGATACGCAGTATTTT TRBJ2-3 TRBV6-5 TRBD2 many
CAAPGQGTNEQFF TGTGCCGCCCCGGGACAGGGGACCAATGAGCAGTTCTTC TRBJ2-1 TRBV5-4 TRBD1 few
CSAPGNSYNYGYTF TGCAGTGCCCCAGGGAACTCCTATAACTATGGCTACACCTTC TRBJ1-2 TRBV20-1 - many
CASSQDRGGHQPQHF TGCGCCAGCAGCCAAGATCGGGGGGGGCATCAGCCCCAGCATTTT TRBJ1-5 TRBV4-3 - -
CASSSGTVNQPQHF TGTGCCAGCAGCTCCGGGACAGTCAATCAGCCCCAGCATTTT TRBJ1-5 TRBV5-4 TRBD1 many
CASSQEVRVAGENYGYTF TGCGCCAGCAGCCAAGAAGTAAGGGTGGCAGGGGAAAACTATGGCTACACCTTC TRBJ1-2 TRBV4-3 - many
CASSLPGQGASDTF TGTGCCAGCAGCCTCCCGGGACAGGGGGCGTCGGACACCTTC TRBJ1-2 TRBV12-3/TRBV12-4 TRBD1 -
CASSQAGRRLDF TGCGCCAGCAGCCAAGCCGGCCGAAGGTTGGACTTC TRBJ2-7 TRBV4-1 - few
CSARDYSRELGKLFF TGCAGTGCTAGAGATTATTCGAGGGAGTTGGGGAAACTGTTTTTT TRBJ1-4 TRBV20-1 - few
CASSLGGLGQETQYF TGTGCCAGCAGCCTAGGCGGGTTAGGACAAGAGACCCAGTACTTC TRBJ2-5 TRBV7-6 - -
CASSGGIDQPQHF TGTGCCAGCAGCGGGGGGATCGATCAGCCCCAGCATTTT TRBJ1-5 TRBV11-2 - many
CASSYCSGGDTDTQYF TGTGCCAGCAGTTACTGTAGCGGGGGCGACACAGATACGCAGTATTTT TRBJ2-3 TRBV6-5 TRBD2 -
CASRRGGYRVEGYF TGTGCAAGTCGCCGGGGGGGGTACAGGGTTGAGGGGTACTTC TRBJ2-7 TRBV12-2 - many
CASSFPSGGADEQFF TGTGCCAGCAGCTTCCCTAGCGGGGGGGCTGATGAGCAGTTCTTC TRBJ2-1 TRBV5-4 TRBD2 -
CASSQVGRGGPETQYF TGCGCCAGCAGCCAAGTGGGCAGGGGGGGCCCAGAGACCCAGTACTTC TRBJ2-5 TRBV4-3 - many
CASSLGDLNRGVYEQYF TGCGCCAGCAGCTTGGGGGATCTTAACAGGGGAGTCTACGAGCAGTACTTC TRBJ2-7 TRBV5-1 TRBD1 many